The clone carrying this T cell receptor (beta chain) was counted a few times. The V end was cut by 3 bases, the J end by 0 bases, with 6 bases between. The CDR3 is 13 amino acids. Looked up from germline, CDR1 is SGHRS and CDR2 is YFSETQ. Assay used: immunoSEQ multiplex PCR; TCRdb lists only in-frame clones, some missing. This sample has nearly 300,000 clones, with 88% found just once. This sample was taken from a study of blood T cell repertoires in COVID-19. Background on the study: Both acute and convalescent COVID-19 samples were obtained from the United States, Italy and Spain. From T cells, B-cell-depleted T cells, or PBMCs came the material, which was cDNA or gDNA.

The sample comprised peripheral blood. This sequence originates from a woman in her twenties or thirties who had recovered from COVID-19. The rearrangement joins TRBV5-1 to TRBJ1-1, with D unclear. In DNA, the CDR3 is TGCGCCAGCAGCTCAGAAATGAACACTGAAGCTTTCTTT. Encoded protein: CASSSEMNTEAFF.